Listed here are 32 T cell receptor beta chains from one sample, sequenced in a study of blood T cell repertoires in COVID-19. Data came from immunoSEQ multiplex PCR; TCRdb stores just in-frame clones and leaves some out. This sample carries about 320,000 clones, 80% to 90% of them seen once, and the ten largest clones take around 10%. Sample: PBMCs or T cells enriched from blood (not recorded which). These receptors all stem from a woman aged 18-29 years who had recovered from COVID-19.

The chain combines TRBV5-1 with TRBJ2-5; TRBD2 matches at 13 bases. Unmatched junction bases numbered 5, after V lost 4 bases and J lost 2 bases. Germline CDR1 SGHRS, CDR2 YFSETQ. The CDR3 is made up of 16 amino acids. The DNA for the CDR3 is TGCGCCAGCAGCCCGGGGACTAGCGGGACGCAAGAGACCCAGTACTTC. Translated: CASSPGTSGTQETQYF.

The chain uses TRBV13 and TRBJ1-1; the D gene is possibly TRBD1 (6 bases). Trimming took 1 base from V and 0 from J, leaving 18 bases between them. The CDR3 length is 18 residues. Germline assignment: CDR1 PRHDT and CDR2 FYEKMQ (reference sequence). The CDR3, as DNA: TGTGCCAGCAGCTTAGTTCGTCAGGACGCAGGGGTGAACACTGAAGCTTTCTTT. It specifies CASSLVRQDAGVNTEAFF. The variable domain in full, completed from reference TRBV13 and TRBJ1-1, reads AAGVIQSPRHLIKEKRETATLKCYPIPRHDTVYWYQQGPGQDPQFLISFYEKMQSDKGSIPDRFSAQQFSDYHSELNMSSLELGDSALYFCASSLVRQDAGVNTEAFFGQGTRLTVV.

The rearrangement joins TRBV14 to TRBJ2-3; 9 bases fit TRBD1. Trimming cost V 4 bases and J 8 bases; bases outside gene matches: 10. The length of the CDR3 is 15 residues. Looked up from germline, CDR1 is SGHDN and CDR2 is FVKESK. The chain's CDR3 is CASSPRDRGRGTQYF. For the CDR3, the DNA is TGTGCCAGCAGCCCCCGTGACAGGGGGAGGGGTACGCAGTATTTT.

This clone was detected a few times. The CDR3 loop is CASSFLGQFSQPQHF. The CDR3 nucleotides read TGTGCCAGCAGTTTCTTGGGGCAGTTTAGTCAGCCCCAGCATTTT. The chain uses TRBV27 and TRBJ1-5; a possible D gene is TRBD1 (5 bases). V shed 3 bases and J shed 6 bases, with 15 bases lying between them. Germline V gene sequence: CDR1 MNHEY, CDR2 SMNVEV (reference sequence). CDR3 length: 15 residues.

This clone rates as medium-sized (0.01 to 0.1%). Here the CDR3 reads CSHGGADETQYF. CDR3 coding DNA: TGCAGCCATGGTGGGGCGGACGAGACCCAGTACTTC. The chain is built from TRBV29-1 and TRBJ2-5, with D maybe TRBD1 (5 bases). The CDR3 length is 12 residues. V was shortened by 8 bases and J by 5 bases, with 15 bases between the two germline ends. Germline loops: CDR1 SQVTM, CDR2 ANQGSEA.

The chain combines TRBV12-3 or TRBV12-4 with TRBJ2-3; D unclear. V was trimmed by 7 bases and J by 0 bases, leaving 8 bases between them. This CDR3 is 13 amino acids long. CDR3 amino acids: CASNPGSTDTQYF. CDR3 coding DNA: TGTGCCAGCAACCCCGGTAGCACAGATACGCAGTATTTT.

This chain uses TRBV5-4 with TRBJ2-1; the match to TRBD2 covers 7 bases. Germline CDR1 reads SGHNT; CDR2 reads YYREEE (reference sequence). The J segment lost 4 bases and the V segment lost 2 bases, leaving 3 bases of the junction unmatched. This CDR3 has 14 amino acids. In DNA form, the CDR3 reads TGTGCCAGCAGCTTCGGGACTACTTACAATGAGCAGTTCTTC. Its protein product is CASSFGTTYNEQFF.

The chain couples TRBV2 to TRBJ1-3; D is unclear. The germline gives CDR1 SNHLY, CDR2 FYNNEI. The ends were cut back, 5 bases at V and 2 bases at J, with 10 bases in the middle. The CDR3 runs 14 residues. The CDR3 spells CASSRTGTGNTIYF. Written as DNA, the CDR3 is TGTGCCAGCAGTCGGACGGGGACTGGAAACACCATATATTTT.

The chain carries TRBV9 and TRBJ1-1, with D possibly TRBD1 on 6 matching bases. Trimming left V 1 base short and J 7 bases short, with 20 bases between. Germline V gene sequence: CDR1 SGDLS, CDR2 YYNGEE. The CDR3 is 16 residues long. The CDR3 DNA follows: TGTGCCAGCAGCGTAACAGAAAACAGGGTTGGAGGTGAAGCTTTCTTT. Translating it yields CASSVTENRVGGEAFF.

V gene TRBV29-1 combines with J gene TRBJ2-1, with 10 bases matching TRBD2. The germline CDR1 and CDR2 sequences are SQVTM and ANQGSEA. The CDR3 has 17 residues. The V gene end was trimmed by 4 bases and the J gene end by 2 bases; junction bases not matched to a gene: 11. The CDR3 coding sequence is TGCAGCGTTGGCGGCCCGCGGGGACTAGCGACCTACAATGAGCAGTTCTTC. Protein: CSVGGPRGLATYNEQFF.

The V call is TRBV5-1, the J call TRBJ1-2, with 8 bases matching TRBD1. Germline V gene sequence: CDR1 SGHRS, CDR2 YFSETQ. V shed 3 bases and J 8 bases; nucleotides not matched to a gene: 9. This CDR3 spans 14 amino acids. The CDR3 sequence is CASSSGTGERGYTF. The CDR3 DNA is TGCGCCAGCAGCTCCGGGACAGGAGAACGCGGCTACACCTTC.

The CDR3 coding sequence is TGTGCCAGCAGCCCGGGACTTAATAATTCACCCCTCCACTTT. It yields the protein CASSPGLNNSPLHF. The chain employs TRBV11-1 and TRBJ1-6, with TRBD1 as a possible D gene (5 bases). CDR3 length equals 14 residues. Between the trimmed V and J ends, which lost 5 bases and 5 bases, there was a span of 10 bases. CDR1 is SGHAT, CDR2 FQDESV, per germline (reference sequence).

The V gene is TRBV4-2, the J gene TRBJ1-5; the match to TRBD1 covers 7 bases. In germline, CDR1 is LGHNA, CDR2 YNFKEQ. J lost 3 bases, V lost 0 bases, and 11 bases had no gene match. The CDR3 is 18 residues long. CDR3 region: CASSQDRQGTIINQPQHF. For the CDR3, the DNA is TGTGCCAGCAGCCAAGATAGACAGGGCACAATAATCAATCAGCCCCAGCATTTT.

This sequence joins TRBV9 and TRBJ1-3, with 9 bases identical to TRBD1. From germline, CDR1 is SGDLS and CDR2 YYNGEE. The junction had 5 bases not matched to a gene; V was cut back by 3 bases and J by 4 bases. The CDR3 has 15 residues. The CDR3 DNA is TGTGCCAGCAGCGCCGGGACAGGGTTCGGAAACACCATATATTTT. It is translated as CASSAGTGFGNTIYF.

The chain links TRBV2 to TRBJ2-1; D unresolved. The CDR3 runs to 14 residues. Germline V lookup: CDR1 SNHLY, CDR2 FYNNEI. V dropped 1 base and J dropped 3 bases, with 7 bases sitting between them. CDR3 sequence (DNA): TGTGCCAGCAGTGAAGGACTGCGCTACAATGAGCAGTTCTTC. It codes for CASSEGLRYNEQFF.

The chain has TRBV18 and TRBJ2-2, with TRBD1 identical over 7 bases. This CDR3 has 13 residues. CDR1 and CDR2 (germline): KGHSH, LQKENI. V shed 3 bases and J 6 bases; nucleotides not matched to a gene: 1. This CDR3 reads CASSPDRAGELFF. The CDR3 DNA is TGTGCCAGCTCACCCGACAGGGCCGGGGAGCTGTTTTTT.

This clone appeared a single time. The CDR3 reads CASSLGANSPLHF. CDR3 in DNA: TGTGCCAGCAGTTTAGGCGCTAATTCACCCCTCCACTTT. The chain combines TRBV12-3 or TRBV12-4 with TRBJ1-6, with D unclear. V was clipped by 1 base and J by 6 bases, with 4 bases between them. This CDR3 comprises 13 residues.

This chain joins TRBV7-9 and TRBJ2-5; the D gene is possibly TRBD2 (6 bases). Germline assignment: CDR1 SEHNR and CDR2 FQNEAQ (reference sequence). There are 14 residues in the CDR3. Trimming cost V 1 base and J 5 bases, with 11 bases left between them. CDR3 residues: CASSLVPGRETQYF. In nucleotides, the CDR3 is TGTGCCAGCAGCTTAGTACCAGGGAGGGAGACCCAGTACTTC.

V gene TRBV19 combines with J gene TRBJ2-3, with 10 bases matching TRBD2. V shed 5 bases and J 4 bases; nucleotides not matched to a gene: 9. Germline V gene sequence: CDR1 LNHDA, CDR2 SQIVND (reference sequence). The CDR3 totals 16 residues. The CDR3 here is CASSSSPSGSADTQYF. CDR3 sequence (DNA): TGTGCCAGTAGTTCCTCGCCTAGCGGGAGTGCAGATACGCAGTATTTT. Complete variable domain (other parts from reference TRBV19 and TRBJ2-3): DGGITQSPKYLFRKEGQNVTLSCEQNLNHDAMYWYRQDPGQGLRLIYYSQIVNDFQKGDIAEGYSVSREKKESFPLTVTSAQKNPTAFYLCASSSSPSGSADTQYFGPGTRLTVL.

The chain uses TRBV7-6 and TRBJ1-2, with 11 bases matching TRBD1. CDR1 and CDR2 from the germline V gene are SGHVS and FNYEAQ. This CDR3 contains 14 residues. Trimming removed 4 bases from V and 4 bases from J; junction bases left unmatched: 2. CDR3 in DNA: TGTGCCAGCAGCTCCGGGACAGGGGGCTATGGCTACACCTTC. It specifies CASSSGTGGYGYTF. Drawing the rest from reference TRBV7-6 and TRBJ1-2, the complete variable domain is GAGVSQSPRYKVTKRGQDVALRCDPISGHVSLYWYRQALGQGPEFLTYFNYEAQQDKSGLPNDRFSAERPEGSISTLTIQRTEQRDSAMYRCASSSGTGGYGYTFGSGTRLTVV.

The rearrangement joins TRBV19 to TRBJ1-6; the D gene is possibly TRBD1 (5 bases). V lost 5 bases and J lost 9, with 17 bases in between. Germline-derived CDR1 and CDR2 are LNHDA and SQIVND (reference sequence). The CDR3 has 15 residues. CDR3 protein: CASSAGALAASPLHF. CDR3 sequence (DNA): TGTGCCAGTAGTGCTGGGGCCCTTGCGGCTTCACCCCTCCACTTT.

This clone showed up just a few times. Other DNA sequences in this sample translate to the same CDR3. The chain employs TRBV6-2 or TRBV6-3 and TRBJ1-5; a weak D match, TRBD1 (5 bases). This CDR3 region has 14 residues. In germline, CDR1 is MNHEY, CDR2 SVGEGT. Trimming removed 2 bases at V and 6 bases at J, with 11 bases between. The CDR3 sequence is CASSYRRGSQPQHF. The CDR3, as DNA: TGTGCCAGCAGTTACCGGAGGGGAAGTCAGCCCCAGCATTTT.

The genes are TRBV6-2 or TRBV6-3 and TRBJ2-3; 10 bases map to TRBD1. The length of the CDR3 is 17 residues. Losses at the gene ends were 5 bases for V and 0 bases for J; bases not matched to a gene: 8. Germline CDR1 MNHEY, CDR2 SVGEGT. The CDR3 loop reads CASSKDRGTGSTDTQYF. The CDR3 DNA is TGTGCCAGCAGTAAGGACAGGGGGACGGGTAGCACAGATACGCAGTATTTT.

Here the CDR3 DNA reads TGTGCCAGCTCATCCCCTCGGTCCGAAAACACTGAAGCTTTCTTT. Its translation is CASSSPRSENTEAFF. The J gene is TRBJ1-1, the V gene TRBV18; no clear D gene. V was cut by 5 bases and J by 2 bases, with 15 bases left in between. CDR3 length: 15 residues. Germline V gives CDR1 KGHSH, CDR2 LQKENI.

The chain joins TRBV7-6 to TRBJ1-4, with a weak D call TRBD1 (5 bases). The V end was cut by 5 bases, the J end by 8 bases, with 18 bases between. The CDR3 consists of 15 residues. Germline assignment: CDR1 SGHVS and CDR2 FNYEAQ. For the CDR3, the DNA is TGTGCCAGCAGCCTTATATCAGGGTTAGGGGAAAAACTGTTTTTT. The encoded protein is CASSLISGLGEKLFF.

The J gene is TRBJ2-7, the V gene TRBV28, with 10 bases that match TRBD1. Looked up from germline, CDR1 is MDHEN and CDR2 is SYDVKM. This CDR3 comprises 15 residues. J was trimmed by 1 base and V by 6 bases; bases with no gene match: 6. The CDR3 bases are TGTGCCAGCAGGAGGGACAGGGGCTCATCCTACGAGCAGTACTTC. Protein: CASRRDRGSSYEQYF. Supplemented by reference TRBV28 and TRBJ2-7, the full variable domain reads DVKVTQSSRYLVKRTGEKVFLECVQDMDHENMFWYRQDPGLGLRLIYFSYDVKMKEKGDIPEGYSVSREKKERFSLILESASTNQTSMYLCASRRDRGSSYEQYFGPGTRLTVT.

This sequence joins TRBV5-6 and TRBJ2-5; 11 bases are shared with TRBD2. V lost 4 bases, J lost 4 bases, and 6 bases stayed unmatched. Germline assignment: CDR1 SGHDT and CDR2 YYEEEE. The CDR3 loop spans 15 amino acids. Here the CDR3 reads CASSETSGIRETQYF. CDR3 DNA sequence: TGTGCCAGCAGCGAGACTAGCGGGATCCGAGAGACCCAGTACTTC.

V gene TRBV9 combines with J gene TRBJ1-1, with 9 nucleotides matching TRBD1. Germline loops: CDR1 SGDLS, CDR2 YYNGEE. The V gene end was trimmed by 4 bases and the J gene end by 3 bases; junction bases not matched to a gene: 7. CDR3 length equals 15 residues. The CDR3 DNA is TGTGCCAGCAGCCCCCAGACAGGGGGATACACTGAAGCTTTCTTT. This sequence encodes CASSPQTGGYTEAFF.

This chain joins TRBV7-8 and TRBJ1-5, with TRBD1 matching over 8 bases. Germline CDR1 is SGHVS and CDR2 is FQNEAQ. The CDR3 is 15 amino acids. Trimming took 4 bases from V and 5 from J; bases not matched to a gene: 7. The CDR3 bases are TGTGCCAGCAGCTCCCGGACAGGGAGAGATCAGCCCCAGCATTTT. It is translated as CASSSRTGRDQPQHF.

The J gene is TRBJ1-3, the V gene TRBV4-2, with TRBD1 matching 7 bases. Germline V gene lookup returns CDR1 LGHNA and CDR2 YNFKEQ. V shed 7 bases, J shed 0 bases, and the junction held 9 bases outside the gene matches. There are 16 residues in the CDR3. CDR3 loop: CASTPVQGTSGNTIYF. The DNA for the CDR3 is TGTGCCAGCACCCCGGTACAGGGGACCTCTGGAAACACCATATATTTT.

This rearrangement joins TRBV28 to TRBJ2-7, with D possibly being TRBD1 (6 bases). This CDR3 is built from 15 residues. Trimming pared 6 bases from V and 4 bases from J, leaving 19 bases between. Germline CDR1 MDHEN, CDR2 SYDVKM. The CDR3 spells CASRPPGTTLYEQYF. The CDR3 region has the DNA TGTGCCAGCAGACCCCCGGGGACAACACTTTACGAGCAGTACTTC.

The J gene is TRBJ2-6, the V gene TRBV6-5; D unresolved. CDR3 length: 15 residues. Germline CDR1 is MNHEY and CDR2 is SVGAGI. V lost 0 bases, J lost 4 bases, and 7 bases lay in between. CDR3 sequence: CASSYSLAGANVLTF. The CDR3 bases are TGTGCCAGCAGTTACTCTTTGGCCGGGGCCAACGTCCTGACTTTC.